The 30 T cell receptor beta chains below all came from one sample that was sequenced in a study of cytomegalovirus exposure and HLA in healthy donors. Researchers ran the PCR with 60 Vbeta and 13 Jbeta primers. Profiling relied on immunoSEQ multiplex PCR, and the TCRdb table lists in-frame clones only, not all of them. The sample gives 90,000 or so clones, less than 80% of which show up once; 5.5% to 6.5% is in the top ten. The sample consisted of PBMCs. The receptors shown here come from a boy aged 5-17 years in good health and CMV-seropositive.

The chain has TRBV30 and TRBJ2-3, with 10 bases matching TRBD1. The CDR3 covers 19 residues. Germline lookup yields CDR1 GTSNPN and CDR2 SVGIG (reference sequence). Trimming cost V 2 bases and J 1 base; bases outside gene matches: 15. DNA of the CDR3: TGTGCCTGGAGTCTTTTGGGACAGGGGTGGGTTGGGGGCACAGATACGCAGTATTTT. Protein product: CAWSLLGQGWVGGTDTQYF.

V is TRBV6-5 and J is TRBJ2-3; D is unclear. The V and J ends lost 6 bases and 6 bases respectively, with 13 bases between them. From germline, CDR1 is MNHEY and CDR2 SVGAGI. This CDR3 region has 13 residues. CDR3 sequence reads: CASRKTNRDTQYF. The CDR3 DNA follows: TGTGCCAGCAGGAAAACCAATCGGGATACGCAGTATTTT.

This chain joins TRBV19 and TRBJ1-2; 9 bases are a match to TRBD1. The CDR3 has 16 amino acids. Germline trimming cut 7 bases from V and 4 bases from J; bases unmatched to any gene: 13. Germline CDR1 LNHDA, CDR2 SQIVND (reference sequence). The CDR3 loop reads CASTQLGTGSSYGYTF. The CDR3 nucleotides are TGTGCCAGTACCCAATTGGGGACAGGGTCTAGCTATGGCTACACCTTC.

The V gene is TRBV30, the J gene TRBJ1-3; TRBD1 might be the D (6 bases). The V end was cut by 6 bases, the J end by 0 bases, with 12 bases between. The CDR3 spans 14 residues. Germline-derived CDR1 and CDR2 are GTSNPN and SVGIG (reference sequence). CDR3 in amino acids: CACSRTASGNTIYF. The DNA of the CDR3 is TGTGCCTGTAGTAGGACAGCCTCTGGAAACACCATATATTTT. Drawing the rest from reference TRBV30 and TRBJ1-3, the complete variable domain is SQTIHQWPATLVQPVGSPLSLECTVEGTSNPNLYWYRQAAGRGLQLLFYSVGIGQISSEVPQNLSASRPQDRQFILSSKKLLLSDSGFYLCACSRTASGNTIYFGEGSWLTVV.

The chain is built from TRBV5-1 and TRBJ1-3; 8 bases align to TRBD1. The germline CDR1 and CDR2 sequences are SGHRS and YFSETQ. CDR3 size: 16 residues. V was clipped by 4 bases and J by 4 bases; unmatched bases: 10. The CDR3 sequence is CASSAETGARGNTIYF. The CDR3 DNA reads as TGCGCCAGCAGCGCAGAGACAGGGGCGAGAGGAAACACCATATATTTT.

The chain uses TRBV7-9 and TRBJ2-7, with D tentatively TRBD1 (6 bases). The ends were cut back, 5 bases at V and 6 bases at J, with 17 bases in the middle. Germline V gene lookup returns CDR1 SEHNR and CDR2 FQNEAQ (reference sequence). The CDR3 has 14 amino acids. CDR3 protein: CASSRPGQALEQYF. CDR3 in DNA: TGTGCCAGCAGCCGCCCGGGACAAGCACTCGAGCAGTACTTC.

This clone was counted a few times. The rearrangement links TRBV7-2 to TRBJ2-2, with a possible D match to TRBD2 (5 bases). Between the trimmed V and J ends, which lost 4 bases and 6 bases, there was a span of 18 bases. The CDR3 sequence is 16 residues long. Germline lookup yields CDR1 SGHTA and CDR2 FQGNSA. CDR3 bases: TGTGCCAGCAGCTCGTCCCCTGCCGGGAAGGCCGGGGAGCTGTTTTTT. This sequence encodes CASSSSPAGKAGELFF.

Regarding this clone: The junction departs from the called germline gene at one end, perhaps through a read error. The V and J genes are TRBV2 and TRBJ1-2, with a tentative D call TRBD1 (6 bases). The CDR3 has 14 residues. CDR1 and CDR2 from the germline V gene are SNHLY and FYNNEI. The CDR3 bases are TGTGCCATTCTACTGGACAGAACCAACTATGGCTACCCCTTC. Its protein product is CAILLDRTNYGYPF.

CDR3 region: CASSQYSGRGGQETQYF. The CDR3 coding sequence is TGTGCCAGCAGCCAATATAGCGGGAGGGGGGGTCAAGAGACCCAGTACTTC. The chain recombines TRBV9 with TRBJ2-5; 11 nucleotides line up with TRBD2. V was clipped by 4 bases and J by 2 bases; unmatched bases: 10. CDR3 length: 17 residues. Germline CDR1 is SGDLS and CDR2 is YYNGEE.

The chain uses TRBV5-4 and TRBJ2-3; no definite D call. Trimming took 4 bases from V and 5 from J, leaving 14 bases between them. Germline V gives CDR1 SGHNT, CDR2 YYREEE (reference sequence). The CDR3 totals 14 residues. CDR3 in amino acids: CASSQEAYGDTQYF. The DNA of the CDR3 is TGTGCCAGCAGCCAAGAGGCGTATGGAGATACGCAGTATTTT.

This chain uses TRBV6-1 with TRBJ1-1; possible D gene TRBD1, 6 bases. Looked up from germline, CDR1 is MNHNS and CDR2 is SASEGT. V was clipped by 3 bases and J by 10 bases, with 15 bases between them. The CDR3 extends over 13 amino acids. DNA of the CDR3: TGTGCCAGCAGTGACAGGGGAGGGTCTGTAGCTTTCTTT. This codes for CASSDRGGSVAFF.

The rearrangement links TRBV7-2 to TRBJ1-2; a possible D gene is TRBD1 (6 bases). Trimming took off 5 bases at V and 1 base at J, with 14 bases between the two ends. CDR3 length: 15 residues. The germline gives CDR1 SGHTA, CDR2 FQGNSA. The CDR3 spells CASSASRGFNYGYTF. The CDR3 coding sequence is TGTGCCAGCAGCGCATCCAGGGGTTTTAACTATGGCTACACCTTC.

The chain uses TRBV10-1 and TRBJ2-7; perhaps TRBD2 as D (5 bases). In germline, CDR1 is WNHNN, CDR2 SYGVQD (reference sequence). The CDR3 contains 15 residues. V was pared by 0 bases and J by 5 bases, with 14 bases between. In nucleotides, the CDR3 is TGCGCCAGCAGTGAGTCAACTAGAACGGTTCACGAGCAGTACTTC. It is translated as CASSESTRTVHEQYF.

In nucleotides, the CDR3 is TGTGCCAGCAGGTTAGCGGACACAGATACGCAGTATTTT. This encodes CASRLADTDTQYF. The chain recombines TRBV27 with TRBJ2-3; D possibly corresponds to TRBD2 (6 bases). CDR3 length: 13 amino acids. V dropped 6 bases and J dropped 2 bases, with 9 bases sitting between them. The V gene's germline CDR1 is MNHEY and CDR2 SMNVEV (reference sequence).

This clone was seen a handful of times. The J gene is TRBJ2-3, the V gene TRBV9, with 7 bases matching TRBD1. The germline V gene encodes CDR1 SGDLS and CDR2 YYNGEE. With 3 bases clipped from V and 0 bases from J, the junction kept 7 bases outside the gene matches. The CDR3 has 16 amino acids. The CDR3 sequence: CASSDRTGRSTDTQYF. CDR3 DNA: TGTGCCAGCAGCGACCGGACAGGCCGTAGCACAGATACGCAGTATTTT. Supplemented by reference TRBV9 and TRBJ2-3, the full variable domain reads DSGVTQTPKHLITATGQRVTLRCSPRSGDLSVYWYQQSLDQGLQFLIQYYNGEERAKGNILERFSAQQFPDLHSELNLSSLELGDSALYFCASSDRTGRSTDTQYFGPGTRLTVL.

The rearrangement joins TRBV19 to TRBJ1-2; no reliable D call. Trimming took off 5 bases at V and 8 bases at J, with 15 bases between the two ends. There are 13 residues in the CDR3. Germline CDR1 and CDR2: LNHDA and SQIVND (reference sequence). The CDR3 coding sequence is TGTGCCAGTAGTCTCGGGTCAAATGGAGGCTACACCTTC. This translates into CASSLGSNGGYTF. The full variable domain, its missing parts supplied by reference TRBV19 and TRBJ1-2, is DGGITQSPKYLFRKEGQNVTLSCEQNLNHDAMYWYRQDPGQGLRLIYYSQIVNDFQKGDIAEGYSVSREKKESFPLTVTSAQKNPTAFYLCASSLGSNGGYTFGSGTRLTVV.

The chain couples TRBV6-6 to TRBJ1-2; no firm D call. Germline CDR1 MNHNY, CDR2 SVGAGI (reference sequence). V was shortened by 0 bases and J by 6 bases, with 8 bases between the two germline ends. CDR3 size: 13 residues. CDR3 bases: TGTGCCAGCAGTTACTCGAGGCAGAATGGCTACACCTTC. This sequence encodes CASSYSRQNGYTF.

This clone occurred a few times. The V call is TRBV7-2, the J call TRBJ2-7; 8 positions match TRBD2. V was pared by 7 bases and J by 2 bases, with 7 bases of the junction left unmatched. CDR1 is SGHTA, CDR2 FQGNSA, per germline. The CDR3 runs 14 residues. The CDR3 is CASTSSGGPYEQYF. CDR3 in DNA: TGTGCCAGCACCTCTTCGGGAGGGCCCTACGAGCAGTACTTC.

The chain employs TRBV7-8 and TRBJ1-2; 7 bases line up with TRBD1. The CDR3 is 15 residues long. Germline-derived CDR1 and CDR2 are SGHVS and FQNEAQ. V lost 5 bases to trimming and J lost 3 bases; unmatched junction nucleotides: 9. CDR3 sequence: CASSPYTGVDYGYTF. CDR3 DNA: TGTGCCAGCAGCCCGTACACAGGGGTGGACTATGGCTACACCTTC.

The chain joins TRBV5-4 to TRBJ1-3, with D uncertain. Per germline, CDR1 SGHNT and CDR2 YYREEE (reference sequence). The CDR3 sequence is 16 residues long. Trimming stripped 4 bases from V and 0 bases from J, with 14 bases between. Here the CDR3 DNA reads TGTGCCAGCAGCATAGATACTCCAACCTCTGGAAACACCATATATTTT. It codes for CASSIDTPTSGNTIYF. Supplemented by reference TRBV5-4 and TRBJ1-3, the full variable domain reads ETGVTQSPTHLIKTRGQQVTLRCSSQSGHNTVSWYQQALGQGPQFIFQYYREEENGRGNFPPRFSGLQFPNYSSELNVNALELDDSALYLCASSIDTPTSGNTIYFGEGSWLTVV.

The gene calls are TRBV5-4 and TRBJ2-1; TRBD2 matches 7 bases. V gave up 6 bases and J gave up 6 bases; unmatched junction bases: 15. Germline CDR1 reads SGHNT; CDR2 reads YYREEE (reference sequence). This CDR3 region has 16 residues. CDR3 coding DNA: TGTGCCAGCACCCCCCTGGGGTGGGAGGGCGGCAATGAGCAGTTCTTC. It translates to CASTPLGWEGGNEQFF.

The sample holds one count of this clone. The chain uses TRBV5-8 and TRBJ1-5, with D maybe TRBD1 (6 bases). This CDR3 region has 16 residues. Trimming stripped 5 bases from V and 3 bases from J, with 18 bases between. Germline-derived CDR1 and CDR2 are SGHTS and YDEGEE. CDR3 residues: CASRLLVGTNNQPQHF. Written as DNA, the CDR3 is TGTGCCAGCAGGTTGCTGGTGGGGACAAACAATCAGCCCCAGCATTTT.

As concerns this clone: It is likely a read error, because the conserved phenylalanine at the end of the CDR3 is missing. The limits of the CDR3 on the DNA are not certain, so only TCRdb's listed CDR3 is given. This chain joins TRBV6-1 and TRBJ1-1. Counting both end residues, the CDR3 totals 12 amino acids. In germline, CDR1 is MNHNS, CDR2 SASEGT. CDR3 sequence reads: CASSEALQSSGT.

The rearrangement joins TRBV20-1 to TRBJ2-1, with TRBD2 identical over 7 bases. The V gene's germline CDR1 is DFQATT and CDR2 SNEGSKA (reference sequence). V was pared by 5 bases and J by 12 bases, with 7 bases of the junction left unmatched. The CDR3 is 11 residues long. Here the CDR3 reads CSAPRGGGQFF. DNA for the CDR3: TGCAGTGCTCCTCGGGGCGGGGGGCAGTTCTTC.

This clone turned up a few times. The J gene is TRBJ1-2, the V gene TRBV6-5, with a tentative D call TRBD1 (6 bases). In germline, CDR1 is MNHEY, CDR2 SVGAGI. V was pared by 8 bases and J by 5 bases, with 18 bases between. The length of the CDR3 is 14 residues. The CDR3 loop is CASRGGLRGYGYTF. As DNA, the CDR3 is TGTGCCAGCCGCGGGGGGCTCCGTGGGTATGGCTACACCTTC.

CDR3 residues: CAISEPSGRAGETQYF. The CDR3 nucleotides are TGTGCCATCAGTGAGCCTAGCGGGAGGGCCGGGGAGACCCAGTACTTC. The chain joins TRBV10-3 to TRBJ2-5, with 12 bases lining up with TRBD2. V was clipped by 2 bases and J by 5 bases; unmatched bases: 6. Germline CDR1 is ENHRY and CDR2 is SYGVKD. The CDR3 runs to 16 residues.

J is TRBJ2-1 and V is TRBV5-1, with 8 bases fitting TRBD2. V shed 2 bases and J 5 bases; nucleotides not matched to a gene: 9. Germline V CDR1 and CDR2: SGHRS, YFSETQ. This CDR3 is built from 16 residues. CDR3 sequence reads: CASSFILRTSHNEQFF. The CDR3 DNA reads TGCGCCAGCAGCTTCATCTTACGGACTAGCCACAATGAGCAGTTCTTC.

The table lists this clone with a few counts. The chain combines TRBV9 with TRBJ2-5; 7 nucleotides line up with TRBD1. V trimming: 3 bases; J trimming: 1 base; junction bases outside the gene matches: 3. Germline V gives CDR1 SGDLS, CDR2 YYNGEE. This CDR3 comprises 14 residues. The CDR3 DNA sequence: TGTGCCAGCAGCGCCGGGACAGCCCAAGAGACCCAGTACTTC. Its protein product is CASSAGTAQETQYF.

The chain links TRBV18 to TRBJ2-7; 7 positions agree with TRBD1. Germline values: CDR1 KGHSH, CDR2 LQKENI. V shed 9 bases, J shed 0 bases, and the junction held 5 bases outside the gene matches. CDR3 length: 13 residues. The DNA for the CDR3 is TGTGCCAGTACAGGGGTCCTCTCCTACGAGCAGTACTTC. Its protein product is CASTGVLSYEQYF.

V usage is TRBV6-1 and J usage is TRBJ2-5, with 8 bases that match TRBD1. The V gene's germline CDR1 is MNHNS and CDR2 SASEGT. The CDR3 covers 14 residues. Trimming removed 6 bases from V and 5 bases from J; junction bases left unmatched: 8. CDR3 sequence (DNA): TGTGCCAGCAGCTTCACGGACAGGGCGGAGACCCAGTACTTC. Its translation is CASSFTDRAETQYF.